Reported below is one T cell receptor (beta chain). Its antigen remains unidentified. This CDR3 is also generated by other DNA sequences in the sample. The sample is drawn from a study of cytotoxic CD8 clonotypes in ibrutinib-treated CLL. Study-level background: Over 9 relapsed/refractory, approximately 15 treatment-naive; approximately 18 IGHV unmutated. General study points: Patients with sustained remission and those progressing were sampled at differing times.

The length of the CDR3 is 11 residues. Trimming removed 1 base from V and 5 bases from J, with 5 bases in between. Germline CDR1 DFQATT, CDR2 SNEGSKA (reference sequence). The assay was immunoSEQ multiplex PCR, and TCRdb's table has in-frame clones only and misses some. The data show fewer than 80,000 clones, roughly 57% seen once. This sequence originates from a human donor with chronic lymphocytic leukemia. This specimen was PBMCs, taken after 12 months of ibrutinib treatment. The chain combines TRBV20-1 with TRBJ2-5; no reliable D call. CDR3 DNA: TGCAGTGCTAGAGTCGGGGAGACCCAGTACTTC. Amino acid sequence: CSARVGETQYF.